One sample yielded the 24 T cell receptor beta chains listed below, sequenced in a study of blood T cell repertoires in COVID-19. Measured with immunoSEQ multiplex PCR; TCRdb has only the in-frame clones, and not every one. The sample holds 360,000 or so clones, more than 70% seen once. Sequences were obtained from PBMCs or T cells enriched from blood (not recorded which). The origin of the receptors is a woman aged 30 to 39 who had been exposed to COVID-19.

This rearrangement joins TRBV24-1 to TRBJ2-3; possible D gene TRBD1, 6 bases. This CDR3 is built from 16 residues. Germline V gives CDR1 KGHDR, CDR2 SFDVKD. Trimming took 4 bases from V and 5 from J, leaving 18 bases between them. Here the CDR3 reads CATSDPVGAGVDTQYF. As DNA, the CDR3 is TGTGCCACCAGTGACCCCGTGGGGGCCGGGGTAGATACGCAGTATTTT.

The chain is built from TRBV10-3 and TRBJ2-7; TRBD1 matches at 7 bases. The germline gives CDR1 ENHRY, CDR2 SYGVKD. The CDR3 runs to 13 residues. V was clipped by 6 bases and J by 2 bases; unmatched bases: 4. Written as DNA, the CDR3 is TGTGCCATCAGACGACAGGGCCCCTACGAGCAGTACTTC. It translates to CAIRRQGPYEQYF.

The chain couples TRBV18 to TRBJ2-1; TRBD2 agrees at 10 bases. The CDR3 has 16 residues. The V segment lost 0 bases and the J segment 7 bases; nucleotides outside the gene matches: 6. CDR1 KGHSH and CDR2 LQKENI come from the germline V gene. In DNA form, the CDR3 reads TGTGCCAGCTCACCACCTTGGCTAGCGGGAGATAATGAGCAGTTCTTC. As protein: CASSPPWLAGDNEQFF.

V gene TRBV10-2 combines with J gene TRBJ2-7; 7 nucleotides align to TRBD2. Germline trimming cut 6 bases from V and 4 bases from J; bases unmatched to any gene: 6. The germline gives CDR1 WSHSY, CDR2 SAAADI. The CDR3 has 13 residues. The CDR3 reads CASSLNGGYEQYF. DNA for the CDR3: TGCGCCAGCAGCTTGAACGGGGGGTACGAGCAGTACTTC.

CDR3 sequence reads: CASSPNRGGSYEQYF. CDR3 sequence (DNA): TGTGCCAGCTCACCAAACAGGGGGGGCTCCTACGAGCAGTACTTC. This rearrangement joins TRBV18 to TRBJ2-7, with D perhaps TRBD1 (8 bases). Trimming shortened V by 2 bases and J by 0 bases, and 11 bases separated the two germline ends. The CDR3 is 15 residues long. Germline V lookup: CDR1 KGHSH, CDR2 LQKENI.

The J gene is TRBJ2-3, the V gene TRBV11-3; no clear D gene. Germline V gene lookup returns CDR1 SGHNT and CDR2 YENEEA. The V end was cut by 5 bases, the J end by 5 bases, with 17 bases between. CDR3 size: 15 residues. In DNA, the CDR3 is TGTGCCAGCAGCCCCTCACGTTATCGGGTAGATACGCAGTATTTT. Translation gives CASSPSRYRVDTQYF. The full variable domain, its missing parts supplied by reference TRBV11-3 and TRBJ2-3, is EAGVVQSPRYKIIEKKQPVAFWCNPISGHNTLYWYLQNLGQGPELLIRYENEEAVDDSQLPKDRFSAERLKGVDSTLKIQPAELGDSAVYLCASSPSRYRVDTQYFGPGTRLTVL.

The chain links TRBV30 to TRBJ2-2, with 7 bases aligning to TRBD1. CDR3 length: 13 amino acids. With 5 bases clipped from V and 4 bases from J, the junction kept 4 bases outside the gene matches. The germline V gene has CDR1 GTSNPN and CDR2 SVGIG (reference sequence). The CDR3 spells CAWDRVGTGELFF. CDR3 nucleotide sequence: TGTGCCTGGGACAGGGTGGGCACCGGGGAGCTGTTTTTT.

The V and J genes are TRBV28 and TRBJ1-5; TRBD1 matches 12 bases. There are 16 residues in the CDR3. J lost 5 bases, V lost 7 bases, and 9 bases had no gene match. Germline loops: CDR1 MDHEN, CDR2 SYDVKM. The CDR3 region has the DNA TGTGCCAGCAAGTGGGGGACAGGGGGCTATCATCAGCCCCAGCATTTT. Encoded protein: CASKWGTGGYHQPQHF.

The genes are TRBV7-2 and TRBJ2-7; 11 bases align to TRBD2. Germline-derived CDR1 and CDR2 are SGHTA and FQGNSA. CDR3 size: 15 residues. J lost 6 bases, V lost 6 bases, and 10 bases had no gene match. CDR3 nucleotide sequence: TGTGCCAGCAGTTTGGTCGGTACTAGCGGGAGCGAGCAGTACTTC. This translates into CASSLVGTSGSEQYF.

The chain is built from TRBV12-3 or TRBV12-4 and TRBJ1-3; 7 nucleotides match TRBD1. There are 11 residues in the CDR3. V dropped 5 bases and J dropped 12; count of bases not matched to a gene: 4. This chain's CDR3 is CASSPQGIIYF. The CDR3 region has the DNA TGTGCCAGCAGTCCACAGGGGATCATATATTTT.

This clone was seen more than once but under ten times. The chain is built from TRBV7-2 and TRBJ2-3; 8 positions agree with TRBD1. J lost 10 bases, V lost 4 bases, and 10 bases had no gene match. The germline CDR1 and CDR2 sequences are SGHTA and FQGNSA. This CDR3 is 14 amino acids long. CDR3 DNA: TGTGCCAGCAGCTCGGAGCTACAGGGGGTGGCGCAGTATTTT. Translation gives CASSSELQGVAQYF.

Regarding this clone: The junction and the germline gene differ at one end; a read error may be behind it. The chain employs TRBV7-2 and TRBJ2-1; TRBD2 matches 9 bases. The CDR3 extends over 14 amino acids. Germline V gives CDR1 SGHTA, CDR2 FQGNSA. CDR3 nucleotides: TGTGCCAGCAGCGTAGCTAGCGGGAAAAATGAGCAGTTCTTC. Protein sequence: CASSVASGKNEQFF.

J is TRBJ2-7 and V is TRBV30; 12 nucleotides match TRBD2. The CDR3 has 20 residues. V dropped 7 bases and J dropped 2; count of bases not matched to a gene: 24. CDR1 is GTSNPN and CDR2 is SVGIG in the germline V gene (reference sequence). The CDR3: CASRPRVGTPLAGGAYEQYF. The CDR3 region has the DNA TGTGCCTCCCGCCCCCGTGTAGGGACGCCTCTAGCGGGGGGGGCCTACGAGCAGTACTTC. The complete variable domain, with remaining parts taken from reference TRBV30 and TRBJ2-7, reads SQTIHQWPATLVQPVGSPLSLECTVEGTSNPNLYWYRQAAGRGLQLLFYSVGIGQISSEVPQNLSASRPQDRQFILSSKKLLLSDSGFYLCASRPRVGTPLAGGAYEQYFGPGTRLTVT.

The V call is TRBV20-1, the J call TRBJ1-4, with D unclear. V was pared by 5 bases and J by 6 bases, with 7 bases between. Per the germline V gene, CDR1 is DFQATT and CDR2 is SNEGSKA (reference sequence). The CDR3 loop spans 11 amino acids. DNA for the CDR3: TGCAGTGCTGCCGGGGATGAAAAACTGTTTTTT. This codes for CSAAGDEKLFF.

The chain uses TRBV9 and TRBJ1-3; D is unresolved. V lost 0 bases and J 1 base, leaving 8 bases between the germline ends. Germline CDR1 and CDR2: SGDLS and YYNGEE. This CDR3 comprises 15 residues. CDR3 nucleotide sequence: TGTGCCAGCAGCGTAGATAGAGGTTCTGGAAACACCATATATTTT. It codes for CASSVDRGSGNTIYF.

As concerns this clone: Other DNA sequences from this sample encode an identical CDR3 as well. CDR3 in DNA: TGTGCCAGCAGGGCCTCTGGCACAGATACGCAGTATTTT. It specifies CASRASGTDTQYF. V is TRBV9 and J is TRBJ2-3; no definite D call. V was shortened by 5 bases and J by 1 base, with 8 bases between the two germline ends. The germline CDR1 and CDR2 sequences are SGDLS and YYNGEE. CDR3 length: 13 amino acids.

J is TRBJ2-7 and V is TRBV2, with 8 bases identical to TRBD1. V gave up 6 bases and J gave up 6 bases; unmatched junction bases: 10. Per the germline V gene, CDR1 is SNHLY and CDR2 is FYNNEI. There are 14 residues in the CDR3. The CDR3 loop reads CASRRGAGGSEQYF. In nucleotides, the CDR3 is TGTGCCAGCAGGAGGGGTGCAGGGGGCAGCGAGCAGTACTTC.

J is TRBJ2-3 and V is TRBV27, with a possible D match to TRBD2 (6 bases). Trimming cost V 7 bases and J 2 bases, with 13 bases left between them. This CDR3 region has 14 residues. CDR1 and CDR2 from the germline V gene are MNHEY and SMNVEV (reference sequence). CDR3 in DNA: TGTGCCAGCAACTCGGGACTTACCACAGATACGCAGTATTTT. Translation gives CASNSGLTTDTQYF.

The chain links TRBV15 to TRBJ1-5; 9 bases agree with TRBD1. Germline V CDR1 and CDR2: LNHNV, YYDKDF (reference sequence). V dropped 6 bases and J dropped 6; count of bases not matched to a gene: 12. The CDR3 consists of 16 residues. CDR3 coding DNA: TGTGCCACCAGTATGCCGGGACAGGGCTGGACTCAGCCCCAGCATTTT. This encodes CATSMPGQGWTQPQHF.

The chain recombines TRBV3-1 (or the pseudogene TRBV3-2) with TRBJ2-1, with 10 bases fitting TRBD2. Germline CDR1 reads LGHDT; CDR2 reads YNNKEL (reference sequence). The J segment lost 5 bases and the V segment lost 8 bases, leaving 6 bases of the junction unmatched. The CDR3 covers 14 residues. The CDR3 is CASSTSGWNNEQFF. The DNA for the CDR3 is TGTGCCAGCTCGACTAGCGGGTGGAACAATGAGCAGTTCTTC.

The chain has TRBV7-2 and TRBJ1-5; 9 nucleotides line up with TRBD1. The trim removed 5 bases at V and 3 bases at J, leaving 8 bases unmatched. The CDR3 is 16 amino acids. The germline V gene encodes CDR1 SGHTA and CDR2 FQGNSA. Here the CDR3 reads CASSPNGQGNNQPQHF. As DNA, the CDR3 is TGTGCCAGCAGCCCGAACGGACAGGGGAACAATCAGCCCCAGCATTTT.

This clone has a single count. The gene calls are TRBV2 and TRBJ1-5, with 7 positions matching TRBD1. J gave up 4 bases and V 4 bases, and 10 bases lay outside the gene matches. The V gene's germline CDR1 is SNHLY and CDR2 FYNNEI. This CDR3 comprises 16 residues. The CDR3 DNA is TGTGCCAGCAGTGTGGTACAGGGGTTGGGTAATCAGCCCCAGCATTTT. It is translated as CASSVVQGLGNQPQHF.

Points on this clone: At the DNA level, this CDR3 is encoded by other sequences in the same sample as well. CDR3 region: CASSESSYNSPLHF. The CDR3 DNA is TGTGCCAGCAGCGAGAGCTCCTATAATTCACCCCTCCACTTT. The chain uses TRBV28 and TRBJ1-6; D gene ambiguous. CDR1 and CDR2 (germline): MDHEN, SYDVKM. The CDR3 loop spans 14 amino acids. Trimming stripped 6 bases from V and 0 bases from J, with 6 bases between.

This clone was picked up a small number of times. This chain connects TRBV27 to TRBJ1-6; 9 bases line up with TRBD1. In germline, CDR1 is MNHEY, CDR2 SMNVEV (reference sequence). Germline trimming cut 6 bases from V and 7 bases from J; bases unmatched to any gene: 7. The CDR3 length is 15 residues. CDR3 sequence reads: CASRTFDRGNSPLHF. The DNA of the CDR3 is TGTGCCAGCAGGACTTTTGACAGGGGGAATTCACCCCTCCACTTT.